The 27 T cell receptor beta chains below come from one sample, sequenced in a study of T cells in Graves' hyperthyroidism and ophthalmopathy. TCR beta CDR3 regions were amplified from RNA transcripts. Using the HTBI primer set, a first-round RT-PCR was run on the TCR CDR3. TCRdb used MiXCR to reprocess the multiplex PCR reads, holding one entry per CDR3 protein. The sample lists 600,000 to 650,000 distinct CDR3 sequences; around 20% were seen once. Sequenced sample: blood. The receptor set was obtained from a man aged 25 to 45 with Graves' ophthalmopathy.

The chain couples TRBV5-5 to TRBJ1-1; D is perhaps TRBD1 (5 bases). V was trimmed by 3 bases and J by 9 bases, leaving 12 bases between them. The CDR3 totals 12 residues. Germline loops: CDR1 SGHKS, CDR2 YYEKEE (reference sequence). The DNA of the CDR3 is TGTGCCAGCAGCTCGGGGGGGACTAAAGCTTTCTTT. Amino acids: CASSSGGTKAFF.

This sequence joins TRBV11-2 and TRBJ2-3; TRBD1 matches 7 bases. The CDR3 contains 16 residues. Trimming removed 1 base from V and 0 bases from J; junction bases left unmatched: 4. From germline, CDR1 is SGHAT and CDR2 FQNNGV. CDR3 nucleotide sequence: TGTGCCAGCAGCTTAGGGGACAGACTTAGCACAGATACGCAGTATTTT. Translated: CASSLGDRLSTDTQYF.

The rearrangement links TRBV27 to TRBJ2-1; tentative D call: TRBD2 (6 bases). Deletions cut 5 bases from V and 9 bases from J, with 26 bases between. The CDR3 loop spans 17 amino acids. Per germline, CDR1 MNHEY and CDR2 SMNVEV (reference sequence). CDR3 sequence: CASSPRLVLAGFSEQFF. In nucleotides, the CDR3 is TGTGCCAGCAGTCCTAGACTAGTTTTGGCGGGTTTTAGTGAGCAGTTCTTC.

This clonotype was detected a few times. The chain carries TRBV6-1 and TRBJ2-7; 9 nucleotides agree with TRBD2. The CDR3 spans 15 residues. Germline assignment: CDR1 MNHNS and CDR2 SASEGT. V lost 5 bases to trimming and J lost 3 bases; unmatched junction nucleotides: 8. DNA of the CDR3: TGTGCCAGCAGTTTAACTAGCGGGCAATTCTACGAGCAGTACTTC. This encodes CASSLTSGQFYEQYF.

This clonotype has a handful of counts. The chain has TRBV18 and TRBJ1-5, with D maybe TRBD1 (5 bases). V gave up 2 bases and J gave up 6 bases, with 17 bases separating them. Germline CDR1 KGHSH, CDR2 LQKENI. CDR3 length: 16 amino acids. CDR3 residues: CASSPKTAGLGQPQHF. In DNA, the CDR3 is TGTGCCAGCTCACCAAAGACGGCAGGGCTGGGTCAGCCCCAGCATTTT.

The V call is TRBV3-1, the J call TRBJ2-3, with D perhaps matching TRBD1 (6 bases). The CDR3 sequence is 16 residues long. The germline V gene has CDR1 LGHDT and CDR2 YNNKEL (reference sequence). Trimming removed 5 bases from V and 0 bases from J, with 15 bases in between. The CDR3 loop reads CASSEPGHRSTDTQYF. The CDR3 DNA is TGTGCCAGCAGCGAACCGGGACATAGAAGCACAGATACGCAGTATTTT.

This rearrangement joins TRBV3-1 to TRBJ2-7; D assignment may be TRBD1 or TRBD2 (5 bases each). Trimming shortened V by 3 bases and J by 2 bases, and 17 bases separated the two germline ends. This CDR3 has 16 amino acids. Per germline, CDR1 LGHDT and CDR2 YNNKEL (reference sequence). The CDR3 DNA is TGTGCCAGCAGCCATAGTGGAGTGGGACCGACCTACGAGCAGTACTTC. This gives the protein CASSHSGVGPTYEQYF.

The chain carries TRBV14 and TRBJ1-5; TRBD1 is a possible D gene (6 bases). The germline CDR1 and CDR2 sequences are SGHDN and FVKESK. The CDR3 is made up of 16 amino acids. V lost 0 bases to trimming and J lost 3 bases, with 12 bases between them. CDR3 coding DNA: TGTGCCAGCAGCCAAGAAGTAGGGGGAAACAATCAGCCCCAGCATTTT. Amino acid sequence: CASSQEVGGNNQPQHF. Looking up the rest from reference TRBV14 and TRBJ1-5 gives the full variable domain: EAGVTQFPSHSVIEKGQTVTLRCDPISGHDNLYWYRRVMGKEIKFLLHFVKESKQDESGMPNNRFLAERTGGTYSTLKVQPAELEDSGVYFCASSQEVGGNNQPQHFGDGTRLSIL.

This clonotype was recorded at least ten times. The genes are TRBV2 and TRBJ2-3; 10 bases fit TRBD2. J lost 4 bases, V lost 5 bases, and 6 bases had no gene match. The CDR3 extends over 15 amino acids. Germline CDR1 and CDR2: SNHLY and FYNNEI. The CDR3 protein is CASSQRGTSADTQYF. The CDR3 region has the DNA TGTGCCAGCAGTCAGCGAGGGACTAGCGCAGATACGCAGTATTTT. The whole variable domain, filled in from reference TRBV2 and TRBJ2-3, reads EPEVTQTPSHQVTQMGQEVILRCVPISNHLYFYWYRQILGQKVEFLVSFYNNEISEKSEIFDDQFSVERPDGSNFTLKIRSTKLEDSAMYFCASSQRGTSADTQYFGPGTRLTVL.

This chain uses TRBV28 with TRBJ1-2, with TRBD1 identical over 8 bases. This CDR3 is built from 14 residues. J was trimmed by 2 bases and V by 2 bases; bases with no gene match: 1. Germline values: CDR1 MDHEN, CDR2 SYDVKM. The CDR3 DNA reads as TGTGCCAGCAGTTTACGACAGGGGAACTATGGCTACACCTTC. This codes for CASSLRQGNYGYTF.

This clonotype has more than one count but fewer than ten. This chain joins TRBV27 and TRBJ2-7; 7 bases match TRBD2. This CDR3 region has 14 residues. The V gene's germline CDR1 is MNHEY and CDR2 SMNVEV (reference sequence). V shed 8 bases and J 0 bases; nucleotides not matched to a gene: 7. The CDR3 nucleotides are TGTGCCAGCCGGGGGGACGTTAGCTCCTACGAGCAGTACTTC. Residues: CASRGDVSSYEQYF.

The chain links TRBV7-3 to TRBJ2-1; D may match TRBD1 or TRBD2 (6 bases each). CDR1 is SGHTA and CDR2 is FQGTGA in the germline V gene. The CDR3 is 14 residues long. V was pared by 5 bases and J by 4 bases, with 12 bases between. The CDR3 region is CASSRGLEYNEQFF. CDR3 in DNA: TGTGCCAGCAGCCGGGGGCTAGAGTACAATGAGCAGTTCTTC.

In its sample, this clonotype was seen a few times. The genes are TRBV28 and TRBJ1-2, with 8 bases aligning to TRBD1. This CDR3 is built from 14 residues. The germline V gene encodes CDR1 MDHEN and CDR2 SYDVKM. V shed 5 bases, J shed 4 bases, and the junction held 6 bases outside the gene matches. CDR3 in amino acids: CASSAGGASYGYTF. For the CDR3, the DNA is TGTGCCAGCAGTGCAGGGGGCGCGAGCTATGGCTACACCTTC.

The chain combines TRBV5-1 with TRBJ1-2; 8 nucleotides align to TRBD1. The CDR3 extends over 15 amino acids. Losses at the gene ends were 7 bases for V and 2 bases for J; bases not matched to a gene: 10. Germline V gene lookup returns CDR1 SGHRS and CDR2 YFSETQ. The CDR3 region is CASGYPDRDNYGYTF. DNA for the CDR3: TGCGCCAGCGGGTACCCGGACAGGGACAACTATGGCTACACCTTC.

This clonotype has only a few counts. The V gene is TRBV7-2, the J gene TRBJ2-1; D not certain. Germline assignment: CDR1 SGHTA and CDR2 FQGNSA. The CDR3 has 11 amino acids. V was trimmed by 3 bases and J by 8 bases, leaving 5 bases between them. The chain's CDR3 is CASSFTDEQFF. CDR3 DNA sequence: TGTGCCAGCAGCTTTACTGATGAGCAGTTCTTC.

V and J are TRBV2 and TRBJ2-2, with TRBD2 matching over 7 bases. Germline-derived CDR1 and CDR2 are SNHLY and FYNNEI. This CDR3 spans 16 amino acids. Trimming cost V 3 bases and J 1 base; bases outside gene matches: 5. Here the CDR3 reads CASSDRGRRNTGELFF. The CDR3 DNA follows: TGTGCCAGCAGTGATCGCGGGAGAAGGAACACCGGGGAGCTGTTTTTT.

This clonotype was counted only a few times. The gene calls are TRBV20-1 and TRBJ2-7; D gene unclear. Looked up from germline, CDR1 is DFQATT and CDR2 is SNEGSKA (reference sequence). This CDR3 is built from 12 residues. V shed 1 base and J shed 0 bases, with 4 bases lying between them. The CDR3 spells CSARVDSYEQYF. DNA for the CDR3: TGCAGTGCTAGAGTTGACTCCTACGAGCAGTACTTC.

This clonotype was detected only a few times. CDR3 amino acids: CAWSTGLAAYNEQFF. CDR3 DNA sequence: TGTGCCTGGAGCACGGGACTAGCGGCCTACAATGAGCAGTTCTTC. J is TRBJ2-1 and V is TRBV30; the match to TRBD2 covers 11 bases. The ends lost 3 bases at V and 2 bases at J; junction bases unmatched: 3. Germline V gene data show CDR1 as GTSNPN and CDR2 as SVGIG (reference sequence). The length of the CDR3 is 15 residues. The whole variable domain, filled in from reference TRBV30 and TRBJ2-1, reads SQTIHQWPATLVQPVGSPLSLECTVEGTSNPNLYWYRQAAGRGLQLLFYSVGIGQISSEVPQNLSASRPQDRQFILSSKKLLLSDSGFYLCAWSTGLAAYNEQFFGPGTRLTVL.

This clonotype was seen a few times. V usage is TRBV7-9 and J usage is TRBJ2-7; 10 bases agree with TRBD1. After removal of 6 bases from V and 5 bases from J, the junction contained 16 bases not matched to a gene. In germline, CDR1 is SEHNR, CDR2 FQNEAQ (reference sequence). This CDR3 comprises 17 residues. CDR3 sequence: CASSSVGSGTGANEQYF. The CDR3 DNA follows: TGTGCCAGCAGTTCTGTGGGTTCCGGGACAGGGGCCAACGAGCAGTACTTC.

Ten or more counts support this clonotype. The chain carries TRBV12-3 or TRBV12-4 and TRBJ1-2; 7 bases fit TRBD1. After removal of 5 bases from V and 8 bases from J, the junction contained 11 bases not matched to a gene. This CDR3 has 14 amino acids. The CDR3 nucleotides are TGTGCCAGCAGTATCGGACAGGCAATCGGGGGCTACACCTTC. This gives the protein CASSIGQAIGGYTF.

This clonotype came up a few times. The V and J genes are TRBV6-1 and TRBJ2-7, with 12 bases lining up with TRBD2. CDR3 length equals 15 residues. From germline, CDR1 is MNHNS and CDR2 SASEGT. The trim removed 6 bases at V and 6 bases at J, leaving 9 bases unmatched. CDR3 coding DNA: TGTGCCAGCAGGCGACTAGCGGGAGAGGTGGCCGAGCAGTACTTC. Protein sequence: CASRRLAGEVAEQYF.

The chain employs TRBV30 and TRBJ2-2, with 11 bases identical to TRBD2. This CDR3 has 17 residues. CDR1 is GTSNPN and CDR2 is SVGIG in the germline V gene (reference sequence). The trim removed 2 bases at V and 1 base at J, leaving 6 bases unmatched. CDR3 nucleotides: TGTGCCTGGAGTTCCTACACTAGCGGGGGGAACACCGGGGAGCTGTTTTTT. Translated, it gives CAWSSYTSGGNTGELFF.

This clonotype was seen more than once but under ten times. This chain links TRBV6-1 with TRBJ2-7; TRBD1 is a possible D gene (5 bases). Trimming took 11 bases from V and 4 from J, leaving 18 bases between them. CDR3 length: 13 amino acids. Germline values: CDR1 MNHNS, CDR2 SASEGT. CDR3: CAASRGREYEQYF. For the CDR3, the DNA is TGTGCCGCATCCCGAGGCAGGGAATACGAGCAGTACTTC.

The sample holds many counts of this clonotype. This chain joins TRBV24-1 and TRBJ2-1, with 7 bases identical to TRBD2. This CDR3 is built from 13 residues. V lost 9 bases and J lost 7; bases outside the gene matches: 8. Per germline, CDR1 KGHDR and CDR2 SFDVKD. The CDR3 nucleotides are TGTGCCACCGCCAGCGGGAAGTGGAATGAGCAGTTCTTC. Its translation: CATASGKWNEQFF.

This clonotype has just a few counts. Being one base from a much bigger clone, this may be a read error. The rearrangement links TRBV20-1 to TRBJ1-1, with 8 bases fitting TRBD1. The CDR3 consists of 15 residues. CDR1 is DFQATT, CDR2 SNEGSKA, per germline (reference sequence). The CDR3 region has the DNA TGCGGTGCTAGAGCCAGGACAGGGACGAACACTGAAGCTTTCTTT. Translating it yields CGARARTGTNTEAFF.

The gene calls are TRBV30 and TRBJ1-4; 7 bases map to TRBD1. The CDR3 is 15 residues long. With V trimmed by 4 bases and J by 3 bases, 8 bases remained unmatched. CDR1 is GTSNPN, CDR2 SVGIG, per germline (reference sequence). The CDR3 nucleotides read TGTGCCTGGACCTTACAGGGGAACGCTAATGAAAAACTGTTTTTT. Protein product: CAWTLQGNANEKLFF.

This chain joins TRBV5-1 and TRBJ2-7, with 9 bases aligning to TRBD2. CDR3 length equals 14 residues. Losses at the gene ends were 4 bases for V and 5 bases for J; bases not matched to a gene: 7. Germline CDR1 reads SGHRS; CDR2 reads YFSETQ. CDR3 nucleotides: TGCGCCAGCAGCAGTCCGGGACTAGCCCACGAGCAGTACTTC. Translating it yields CASSSPGLAHEQYF.